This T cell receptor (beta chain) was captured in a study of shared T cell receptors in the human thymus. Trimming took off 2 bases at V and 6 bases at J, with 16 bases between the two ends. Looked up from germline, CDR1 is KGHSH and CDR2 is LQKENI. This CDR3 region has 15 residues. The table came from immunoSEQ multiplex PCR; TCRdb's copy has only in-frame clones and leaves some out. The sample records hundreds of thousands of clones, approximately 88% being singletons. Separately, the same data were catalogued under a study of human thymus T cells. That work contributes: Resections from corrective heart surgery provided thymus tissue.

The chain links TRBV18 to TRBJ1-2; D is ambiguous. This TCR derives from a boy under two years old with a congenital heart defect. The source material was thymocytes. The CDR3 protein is CASSPAGRIKNGYTF. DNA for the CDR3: TGTGCCAGCTCACCAGCGGGGAGGATTAAAAATGGCTACACCTTC.